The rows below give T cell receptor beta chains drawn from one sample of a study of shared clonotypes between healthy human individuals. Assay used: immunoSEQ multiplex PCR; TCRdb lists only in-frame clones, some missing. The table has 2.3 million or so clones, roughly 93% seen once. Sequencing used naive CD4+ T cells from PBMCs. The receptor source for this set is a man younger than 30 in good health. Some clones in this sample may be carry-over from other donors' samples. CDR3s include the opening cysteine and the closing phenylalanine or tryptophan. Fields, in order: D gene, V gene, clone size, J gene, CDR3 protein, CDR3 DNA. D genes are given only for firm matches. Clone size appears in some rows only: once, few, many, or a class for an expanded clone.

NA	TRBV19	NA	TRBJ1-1	CASNQQGGTEAFF	TGTGCCAGTAATCAACAAGGGGGGACTGAAGCTTTCTTT
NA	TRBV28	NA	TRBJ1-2	CASSPWASGDYGYTF	TGTGCCAGCAGCCCCTGGGCCTCGGGGGACTATGGCTACACCTTC
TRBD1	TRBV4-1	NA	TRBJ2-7	CASSQEYPGGPYEQYF	TGCGCCAGCAGCCAAGAGTATCCAGGGGGCCCCTACGAGCAGTACTTC
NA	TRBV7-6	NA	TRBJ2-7	CASSLAPSLQGSSYEQYF	TGTGCCAGCAGCTTAGCCCCCAGTCTACAGGGCTCTTCCTACGAGCAGTACTTC
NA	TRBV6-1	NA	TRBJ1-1	CASKWAVDTEAFF	TGTGCCAGCAAGTGGGCGGTGGACACTGAAGCTTTCTTT
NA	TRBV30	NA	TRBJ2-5	CALRASAPRGTQYF	TGTGCCTTGAGGGCTAGCGCCCCTCGCGGGACCCAGTACTTC
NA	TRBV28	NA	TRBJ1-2	CASSTRPGGGYTF	TGTGCCAGCAGCACCCGTCCGGGGGGTGGCTACACCTTC
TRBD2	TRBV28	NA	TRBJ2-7	CASSQISGRAYEQYF	TGTGCCAGCAGCCAGATTAGCGGGAGGGCCTACGAGCAGTACTTC
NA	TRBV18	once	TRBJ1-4	CASSSLQPTNEKLFF	TGTGCCAGCTCGTCCTTGCAGCCTACGAATGAAAAACTGTTTTTT
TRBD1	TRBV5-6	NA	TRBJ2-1	CASSLPGQGVGSYNEQFF	TGTGCCAGCAGCTTGCCCGGACAGGGTGTGGGTTCCTACAATGAGCAGTTCTTC
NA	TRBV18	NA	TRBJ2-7	CASSPRLDGDEQYF	TGTGCCAGCTCACCACGCCTCGACGGGGACGAGCAGTACTTC
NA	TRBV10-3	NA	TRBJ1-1	CAISAGLGNTEAFF	TGTGCCATCAGTGCCGGGTTAGGGAACACTGAAGCTTTCTTT
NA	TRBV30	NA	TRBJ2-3	CAWSTSGSTDTQYF	TGTGCCTGGAGTACGAGCGGAAGCACAGATACGCAGTATTTT
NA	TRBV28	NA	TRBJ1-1	CASSLVRVLGGTEAFF	TGTGCCAGCAGTTTAGTTAGGGTTCTGGGGGGCACTGAAGCTTTCTTT
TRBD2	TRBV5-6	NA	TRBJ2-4	CASSLLAGIKNIQYF	TGTGCCAGCAGCTTACTAGCGGGGATCAAAAACATTCAGTACTTC
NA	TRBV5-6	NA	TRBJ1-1	CASSFFMNTEAFF	TGTGCCAGCAGCTTTTTCATGAACACTGAAGCTTTCTTT
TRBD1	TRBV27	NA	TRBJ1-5	CASSLRDRDQPQHF	TGTGCCAGCAGTTTAAGGGACAGAGATCAGCCCCAGCATTTT
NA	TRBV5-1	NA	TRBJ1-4	CASSPGGVAEKLFF	TGCGCCAGCAGCCCGGGTGGGGTTGCTGAAAAACTGTTTTTT
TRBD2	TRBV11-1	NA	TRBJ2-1	CASSQPGLAYNEQFF	TGTGCCAGCAGCCAGCCGGGACTAGCGTACAATGAGCAGTTCTTC